The text below deals with one TCR beta chain. Antigen unknown. Profiled with immunoSEQ multiplex PCR; TCRdb holds only in-frame clones, not every one. The table lists approximately 92,000 clones, about 85% of them singletons. The length of the CDR3 is 12 residues. Germline loops: CDR1 LNHDA, CDR2 SQIVND (reference sequence). Sample time point: blood 4 weeks post-SBRT, at nephrectomy. This sample's treatment: 15 Gy SBRT to primary tumor, nephrectomy 4 weeks later. Nephrectomy followed 15 Gy stereotactic body radiation by 4 weeks. This entry is derived from a study of radiation and T cells in renal cell carcinoma. Study-level results: In blood, top tumor clones expanded by 2 weeks, shrinking by 4.

The sequences come from blood, collected from a patient whose treatment included radiotherapy and nephrectomy. The V gene is TRBV19, the J gene TRBJ1-5; D uncertain. The origin of this receptor is a man between 50 and 59 years old with renal cell carcinoma. CDR3 DNA: TGTGCGGGAAGGTCGGACAATCAGCCCCAGCATTTT. This translates into CAGRSDNQPQHF.